A single sample gave rise to the 10 T cell receptor beta chains below, sequenced in a study of cytotoxic CD8 clonotypes in ibrutinib-treated CLL. Here immunoSEQ multiplex PCR was the method, and the copy in TCRdb shows in-frame clones only, minus some. The table includes about 160,000 clones, 81% detected once. Sequences were derived from PBMCs, sampled after 12 months of ibrutinib treatment. The receptors come from a human donor with chronic lymphocytic leukemia.

This chain joins TRBV28 and TRBJ1-4; D ambiguous. The germline CDR1 and CDR2 sequences are MDHEN and SYDVKM. This CDR3 has 12 amino acids. Here the CDR3 DNA reads TGTTGTGTTGGCTCAATGAAGGAAAAACTGTTTTTT. Translation gives CCVGSMKEKLFF.

J is TRBJ2-1 and V is TRBV6-6, with 15 bases aligning to TRBD2. Germline V gene data show CDR1 as MNHNY and CDR2 as SVGAGI (reference sequence). The CDR3 has 15 amino acids. V was pared by 2 bases and J by 14 bases, with 7 bases of the junction left unmatched. CDR3 DNA: TGTGCCAGCAGTTACGATGGGACTAGCGGGAGGTTGGAGTTCTTC. Protein: CASSYDGTSGRLEFF.

V gene TRBV5-1 combines with J gene TRBJ1-4, with 8 bases matching TRBD1. This CDR3 is 13 amino acids long. V shed 0 bases and J 8 bases; nucleotides not matched to a gene: 0. Germline CDR1 reads SGHRS; CDR2 reads YFSETQ. The CDR3 nucleotides are TGCGCCAGCAGCTTGGGACAGGGGGAAAAACTGTTTTTT. The encoded protein is CASSLGQGEKLFF.

The rearrangement links TRBV2 to TRBJ1-1; D is unresolved. V was shortened by 6 bases and J by 4 bases, with 15 bases between the two germline ends. The CDR3 sequence is 14 residues long. Germline assignment: CDR1 SNHLY and CDR2 FYNNEI. The CDR3 nucleotides are TGTGCCAGCAGGCGGGTCCCGGGGAGCACTGAAGCTTTCTTT. Amino acids: CASRRVPGSTEAFF.

The V call is TRBV18, the J call TRBJ2-6, with a possible D match to TRBD1 (5 bases). Trimming shortened V by 6 bases and J by 0 bases, and 15 bases separated the two germline ends. This CDR3 is built from 17 residues. In germline, CDR1 is KGHSH, CDR2 LQKENI. CDR3 amino acids: CASSPTETRSGANVLTF. CDR3 DNA: TGTGCCAGCTCGCCGACAGAGACCCGCTCTGGGGCCAACGTCCTGACTTTC.

CDR3 in DNA: TGTGCCATCAGTGACTCCGGTCACGAGCAGTACTTC. Translation gives CAISDSGHEQYF. The chain is built from TRBV10-3 and TRBJ2-7; D unresolved. The V gene lost 3 bases and the J gene lost 5 bases, with 8 bases spanning the gap. Per the germline V gene, CDR1 is ENHRY and CDR2 is SYGVKD. CDR3 size: 12 residues.

J is TRBJ1-4 and V is TRBV5-5; no clear D gene. The CDR3 consists of 13 residues. Trimming shortened V by 1 base and J by 5 bases, and 6 bases separated the two germline ends. CDR1 and CDR2 (germline): SGHKS, YYEKEE (reference sequence). Here the CDR3 reads CASSLSWNEKLFF. As DNA, the CDR3 is TGTGCCAGCAGCTTGTCCTGGAATGAAAAACTGTTTTTT.

The genes are TRBV28 and TRBJ1-3; 8 nucleotides agree with TRBD1. Germline-derived CDR1 and CDR2 are MDHEN and SYDVKM. V lost 7 bases and J lost 0; bases outside the gene matches: 8. This CDR3 contains 16 residues. The CDR3 sequence is CASNASGTGSGNTIYF. Here the CDR3 DNA reads TGTGCCAGCAACGCTTCCGGGACAGGCTCTGGAAACACCATATATTTT.

The rearrangement links TRBV15 to TRBJ1-2, with D unclear. The CDR3 consists of 17 residues. V lost 1 base to trimming and J lost 7 bases, with 22 bases between them. Germline CDR1 LNHNV, CDR2 YYDKDF (reference sequence). The CDR3 region is CATSRVAARGTKRGYTF. CDR3 sequence (DNA): TGTGCCACCAGCAGAGTAGCGGCTAGAGGAACTAAGCGTGGCTACACCTTC.

The chain employs TRBV11-2 and TRBJ1-1, with 7 bases aligning to TRBD1. The trim removed 5 bases at V and 0 bases at J, leaving 6 bases unmatched. The germline V gene has CDR1 SGHAT and CDR2 FQNNGV. This CDR3 region has 15 residues. In DNA form, the CDR3 reads TGTGCCAGCAGCACCTGGACAGGACTGAACACTGAAGCTTTCTTT. This encodes CASSTWTGLNTEAFF.